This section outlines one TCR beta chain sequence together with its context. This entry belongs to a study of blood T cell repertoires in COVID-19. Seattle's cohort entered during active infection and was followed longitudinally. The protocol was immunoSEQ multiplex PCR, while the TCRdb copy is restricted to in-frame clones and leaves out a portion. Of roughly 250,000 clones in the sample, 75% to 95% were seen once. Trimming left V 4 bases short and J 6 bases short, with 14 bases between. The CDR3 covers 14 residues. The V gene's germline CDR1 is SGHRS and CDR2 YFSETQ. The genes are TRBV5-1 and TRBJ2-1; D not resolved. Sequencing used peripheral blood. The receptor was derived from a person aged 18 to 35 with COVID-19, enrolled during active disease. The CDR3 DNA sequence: TGCGCCAGCAGCAAAACACCAAGTCCCAATGAGCAGTTCTTC. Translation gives CASSKTPSPNEQFF.